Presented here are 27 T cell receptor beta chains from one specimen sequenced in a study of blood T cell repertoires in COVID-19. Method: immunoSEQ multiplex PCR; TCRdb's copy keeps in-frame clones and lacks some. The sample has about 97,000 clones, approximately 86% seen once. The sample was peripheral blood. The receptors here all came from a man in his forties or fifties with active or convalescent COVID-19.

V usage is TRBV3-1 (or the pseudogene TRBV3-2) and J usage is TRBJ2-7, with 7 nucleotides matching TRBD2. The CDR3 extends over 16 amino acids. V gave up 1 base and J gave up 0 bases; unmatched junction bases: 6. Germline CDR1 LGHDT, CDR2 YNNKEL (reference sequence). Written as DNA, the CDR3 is TGTGCCAGCAGCCAAGCGCCAGCGGGGAGCTCCTACGAGCAGTACTTC. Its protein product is CASSQAPAGSSYEQYF.

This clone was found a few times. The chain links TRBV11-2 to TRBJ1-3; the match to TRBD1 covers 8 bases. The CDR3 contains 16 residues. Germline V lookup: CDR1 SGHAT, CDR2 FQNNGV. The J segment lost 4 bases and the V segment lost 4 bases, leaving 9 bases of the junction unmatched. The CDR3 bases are TGTGCCAGCAGCTCCATAACAGGGGGTGGAGGAAACACCATATATTTT. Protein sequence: CASSSITGGGGNTIYF.

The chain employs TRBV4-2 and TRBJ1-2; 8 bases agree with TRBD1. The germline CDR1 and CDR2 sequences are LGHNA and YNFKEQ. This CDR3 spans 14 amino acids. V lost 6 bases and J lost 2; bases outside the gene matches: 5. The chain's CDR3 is CASSGQGDNYGYTF. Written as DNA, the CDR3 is TGTGCCAGCAGTGGACAGGGAGACAACTATGGCTACACCTTC.

CDR3 region: CASSFQGSDYGYTF. The CDR3 nucleotides are TGCGCCAGCAGCTTTCAGGGTTCAGACTATGGCTACACCTTC. The chain joins TRBV5-1 to TRBJ1-2, with D perhaps matching TRBD1 (5 bases). The V gene's germline CDR1 is SGHRS and CDR2 YFSETQ. This CDR3 is built from 14 residues. Trimming pared 2 bases from V and 3 bases from J, leaving 11 bases between.

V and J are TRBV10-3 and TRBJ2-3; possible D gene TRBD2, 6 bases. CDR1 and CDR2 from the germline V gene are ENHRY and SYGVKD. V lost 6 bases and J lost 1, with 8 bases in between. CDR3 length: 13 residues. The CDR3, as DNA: TGTGCCATCAGGGAGCGGGGCACAGATACGCAGTATTTT. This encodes CAIRERGTDTQYF.

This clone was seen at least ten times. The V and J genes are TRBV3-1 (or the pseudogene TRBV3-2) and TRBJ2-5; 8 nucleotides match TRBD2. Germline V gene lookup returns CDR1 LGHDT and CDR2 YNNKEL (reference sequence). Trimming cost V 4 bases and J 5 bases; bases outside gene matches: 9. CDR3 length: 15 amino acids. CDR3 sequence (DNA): TGTGCCAGCAGCCGAGGAGCGGGGGCCGGGGAGACCCAGTACTTC. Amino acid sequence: CASSRGAGAGETQYF.

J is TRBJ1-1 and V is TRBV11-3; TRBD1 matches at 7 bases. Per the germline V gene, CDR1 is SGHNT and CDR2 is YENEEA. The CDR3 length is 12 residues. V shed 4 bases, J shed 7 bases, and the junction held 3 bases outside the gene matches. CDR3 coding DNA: TGTGCCAGCAGCTCGGCAGGGGGTGAAGCTTTCTTT. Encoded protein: CASSSAGGEAFF.

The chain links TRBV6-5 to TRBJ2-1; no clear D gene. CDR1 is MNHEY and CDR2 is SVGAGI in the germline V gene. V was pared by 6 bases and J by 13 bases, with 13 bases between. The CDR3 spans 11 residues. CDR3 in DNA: TGTGCCAGCAGGAGCACCGGTAATCAGTTCTTC. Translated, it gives CASRSTGNQFF.

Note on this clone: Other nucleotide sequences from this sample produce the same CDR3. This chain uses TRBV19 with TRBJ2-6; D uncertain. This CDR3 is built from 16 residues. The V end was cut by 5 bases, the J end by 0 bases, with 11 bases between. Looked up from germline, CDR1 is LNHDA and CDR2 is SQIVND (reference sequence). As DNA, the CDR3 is TGTGCCAGTAGTCCTTCCCGCGGCTCTGGGGCCAACGTCCTGACTTTC. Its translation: CASSPSRGSGANVLTF.

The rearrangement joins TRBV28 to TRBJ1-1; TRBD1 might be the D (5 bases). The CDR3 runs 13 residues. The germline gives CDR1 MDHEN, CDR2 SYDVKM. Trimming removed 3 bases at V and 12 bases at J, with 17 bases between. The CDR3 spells CASSLGGKRGSFF. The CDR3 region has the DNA TGTGCCAGCAGTTTGGGGGGGAAAAGAGGGTCTTTCTTT.

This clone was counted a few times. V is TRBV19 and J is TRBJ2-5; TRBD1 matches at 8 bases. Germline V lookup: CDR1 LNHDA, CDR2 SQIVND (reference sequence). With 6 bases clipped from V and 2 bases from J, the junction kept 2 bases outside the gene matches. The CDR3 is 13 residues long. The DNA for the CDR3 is TGTGCCAGTAGCAACAGGGGGCAAGAGACCCAGTACTTC. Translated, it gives CASSNRGQETQYF.

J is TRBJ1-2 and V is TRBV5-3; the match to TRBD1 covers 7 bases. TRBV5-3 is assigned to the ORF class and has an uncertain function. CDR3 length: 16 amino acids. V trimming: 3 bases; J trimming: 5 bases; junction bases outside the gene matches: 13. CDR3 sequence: CARSSHGTVLNYGYTF. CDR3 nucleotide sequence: TGTGCCAGAAGCTCCCACGGGACAGTACTTAATTATGGCTACACCTTC.

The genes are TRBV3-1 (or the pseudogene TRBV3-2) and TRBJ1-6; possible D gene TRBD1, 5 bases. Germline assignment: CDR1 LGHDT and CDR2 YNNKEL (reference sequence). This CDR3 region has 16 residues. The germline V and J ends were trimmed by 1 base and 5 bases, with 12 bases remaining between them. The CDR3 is CASSQGAGPDNSPLHF. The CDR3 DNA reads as TGTGCCAGCAGCCAAGGAGCAGGGCCTGATAATTCACCCCTCCACTTT.

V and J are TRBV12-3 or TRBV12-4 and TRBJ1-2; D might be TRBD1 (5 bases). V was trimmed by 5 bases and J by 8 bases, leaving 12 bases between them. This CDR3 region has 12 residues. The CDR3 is CASSIQEGGYTF. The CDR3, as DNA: TGTGCCAGCAGTATTCAGGAGGGGGGCTACACCTTC.

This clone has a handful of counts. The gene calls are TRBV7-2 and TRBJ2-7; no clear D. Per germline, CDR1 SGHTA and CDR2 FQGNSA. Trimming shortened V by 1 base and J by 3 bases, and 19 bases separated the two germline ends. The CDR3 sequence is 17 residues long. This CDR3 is CASSLDAGFASGYEQYF. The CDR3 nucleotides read TGTGCCAGCAGCTTAGACGCCGGGTTCGCATCCGGCTACGAGCAGTACTTC.

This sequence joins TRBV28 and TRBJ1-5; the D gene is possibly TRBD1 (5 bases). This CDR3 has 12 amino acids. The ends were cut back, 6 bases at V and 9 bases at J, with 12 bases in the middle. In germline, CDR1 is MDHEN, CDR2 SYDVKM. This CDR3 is CASRPQGGPQHF. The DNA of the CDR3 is TGTGCCAGCAGGCCGCAGGGTGGGCCCCAGCATTTT.

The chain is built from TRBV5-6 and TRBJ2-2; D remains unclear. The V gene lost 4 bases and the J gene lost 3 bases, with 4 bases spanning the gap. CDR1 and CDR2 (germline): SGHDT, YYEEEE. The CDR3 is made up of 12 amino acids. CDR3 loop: CASSPDTGELFF. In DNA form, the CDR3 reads TGTGCCAGCAGCCCGGACACCGGGGAGCTGTTTTTT.

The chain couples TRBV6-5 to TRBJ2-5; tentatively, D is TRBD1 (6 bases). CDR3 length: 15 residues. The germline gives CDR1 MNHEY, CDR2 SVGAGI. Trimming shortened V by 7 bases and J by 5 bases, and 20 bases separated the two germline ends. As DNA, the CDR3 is TGTGCCAGCACGTTTACTAGTGGGGGCCGGGAGACCCAGTACTTC. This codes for CASTFTSGGRETQYF.

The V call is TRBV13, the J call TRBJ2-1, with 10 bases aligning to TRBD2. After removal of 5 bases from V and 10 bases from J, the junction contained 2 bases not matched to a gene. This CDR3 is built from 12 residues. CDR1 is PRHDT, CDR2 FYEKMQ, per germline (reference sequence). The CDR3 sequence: CASSLLAGEQFF. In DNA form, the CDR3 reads TGTGCCAGCAGCCTACTAGCGGGGGAGCAGTTCTTC.

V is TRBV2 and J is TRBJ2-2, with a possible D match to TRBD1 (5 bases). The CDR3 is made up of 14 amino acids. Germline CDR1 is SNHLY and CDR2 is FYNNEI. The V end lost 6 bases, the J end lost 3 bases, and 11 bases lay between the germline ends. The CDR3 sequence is CASRGQGDTGELFF. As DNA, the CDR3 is TGTGCCAGCAGGGGGCAGGGTGACACCGGGGAGCTGTTTTTT.

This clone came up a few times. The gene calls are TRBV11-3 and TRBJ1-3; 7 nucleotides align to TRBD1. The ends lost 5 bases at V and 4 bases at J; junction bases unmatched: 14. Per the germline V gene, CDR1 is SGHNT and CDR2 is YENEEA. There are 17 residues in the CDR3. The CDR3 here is CASSLGLAGTAGNTIYF. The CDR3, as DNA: TGTGCCAGCAGCCTAGGGTTGGCCGGGACAGCGGGAAACACCATATATTTT.

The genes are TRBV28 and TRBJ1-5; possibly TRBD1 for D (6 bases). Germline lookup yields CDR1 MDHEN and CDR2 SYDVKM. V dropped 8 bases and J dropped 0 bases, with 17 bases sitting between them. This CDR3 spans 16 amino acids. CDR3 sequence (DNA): TGTGCCAGCCTATCTTACCAGGGGACTAGCAATCAGCCCCAGCATTTT. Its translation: CASLSYQGTSNQPQHF.

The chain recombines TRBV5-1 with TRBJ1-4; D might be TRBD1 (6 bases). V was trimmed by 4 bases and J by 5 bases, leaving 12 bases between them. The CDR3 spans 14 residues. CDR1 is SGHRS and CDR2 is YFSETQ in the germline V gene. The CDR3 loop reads CASSRQEPNEKLFF. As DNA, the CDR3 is TGCGCCAGCAGCCGACAGGAACCAAATGAAAAACTGTTTTTT.

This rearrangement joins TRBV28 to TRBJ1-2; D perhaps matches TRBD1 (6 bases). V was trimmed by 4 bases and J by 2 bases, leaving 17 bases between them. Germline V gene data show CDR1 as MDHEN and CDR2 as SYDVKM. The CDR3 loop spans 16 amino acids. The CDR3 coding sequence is TGTGCCAGCAGTTCGGCGGGGGGCTCGGAAAACTATGGCTACACCTTC. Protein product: CASSSAGGSENYGYTF.

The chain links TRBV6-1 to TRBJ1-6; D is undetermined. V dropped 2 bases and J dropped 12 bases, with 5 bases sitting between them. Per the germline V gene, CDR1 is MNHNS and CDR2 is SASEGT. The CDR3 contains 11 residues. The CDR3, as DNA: TGTGCCAGCAGTGAACACGGACCCCTCCACTTT. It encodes CASSEHGPLHF.

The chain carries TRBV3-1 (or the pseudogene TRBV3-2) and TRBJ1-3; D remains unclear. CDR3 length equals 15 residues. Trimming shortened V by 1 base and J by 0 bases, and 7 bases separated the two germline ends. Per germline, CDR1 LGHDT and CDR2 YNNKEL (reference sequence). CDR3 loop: CASSQVKSSGNTIYF. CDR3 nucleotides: TGTGCCAGCAGCCAAGTTAAGAGCTCTGGAAACACCATATATTTT.

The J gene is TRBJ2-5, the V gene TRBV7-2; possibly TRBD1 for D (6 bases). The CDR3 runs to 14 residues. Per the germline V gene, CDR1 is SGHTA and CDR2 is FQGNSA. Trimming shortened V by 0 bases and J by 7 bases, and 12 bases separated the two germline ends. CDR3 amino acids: CASSLAGATRTQYF. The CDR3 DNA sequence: TGTGCCAGCAGCTTAGCGGGGGCCACAAGGACCCAGTACTTC. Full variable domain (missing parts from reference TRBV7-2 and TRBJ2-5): GAGVSQSPSNKVTEKGKDVELRCDPISGHTALYWYRQSLGQGLEFLIYFQGNSAPDKSGLPSDRFSAERTGGSVSTLTIQRTQQEDSAVYLCASSLAGATRTQYFGPGTRLLVL.